Listed below are T cell receptor beta chains from one sample, sequenced in a study of cytomegalovirus exposure and HLA in healthy donors. The repertoire was sequenced with immunoSEQ multiplex PCR; TCRdb's copy has only in-frame clones and lacks some. The data show roughly 180,000 clones, approximately 84% seen once. The source material was PBMCs. These receptors were obtained from a man aged 18 to 29 in good health and CMV-seronegative. Each CDR3 is given with its conserved first and last residue. The order of the fields is clone size, D gene, V gene, J gene, CDR3 DNA, CDR3 protein. A D gene is named only where the DNA matches it firmly. Size tells how often a clone was seen (once, few, many) or the class of an expanded clone, and some rows leave it out.

-,TRBD1,TRBV7-8,TRBJ1-5,TGTGCCAGCAGCCCCACCAGGACAGGGGAGAAGCAGCCCCAGCATTTT,CASSPTRTGEKQPQHF
-,-,TRBV5-1,TRBJ2-2,TGCGCCAGCAGCCTGGGCGGGACGAACACCGGGGAGCTGTTTTTT,CASSLGGTNTGELFF
-,-,TRBV7-2,TRBJ1-1,TGTGCCAGCAGCACCGCGGAGGGGACTGAAGCTTTCTTT,CASSTAEGTEAFF
-,-,TRBV5-1,TRBJ1-2,TGCGCCAGCAGACCAGGGCACTATGGCTACACCTTC,CASRPGHYGYTF
-,-,TRBV4-1,TRBJ1-1,TGCGCCAGCAGCCAAGCGGGGGGGAGAGACACTGAAGCTTTCTTT,CASSQAGGRDTEAFF
-,TRBD2,TRBV19,TRBJ2-1,TGTGCCAGTAGCAAATATATAGGACTAGCAGACAATGAGCAGTTCTTC,CASSKYIGLADNEQFF
-,-,TRBV4-1,TRBJ2-7,TGCGCCAGCAGCCAAGAGGGAGGCAATAGGCCGGCGGGGAACGAGCAGTACTTC,CASSQEGGNRPAGNEQYF
-,TRBD2,TRBV6-5,TRBJ2-1,TGTGCCAGCAGTCCTAGCGGGGGATACAATGAGCAGTTCTTC,CASSPSGGYNEQFF
-,-,TRBV4-1,TRBJ2-5,TGCGCCAGCGGGCGGGGCAGCCAAGAGACCCAGTACTTC,CASGRGSQETQYF
-,-,TRBV21-1,TRBJ1-5,TGTGCCAGCAGCATGGCGGTTCAGCCCCAGCATTTT,CASSMAVQPQHF
-,TRBD1,TRBV9,TRBJ1-6,TGTGCCAGCAGCGACAGGGGTTATTCACCCCTCCACTTT,CASSDRGYSPLHF
-,TRBD2,TRBV28,TRBJ2-3,TGTGCCAGCATCGCGGGGGGCGGAGTCACAGATACGCAGTATTTT,CASIAGGGVTDTQYF
-,TRBD1,TRBV15,TRBJ2-7,TGTGCCACCAGCAGGACAAGGGACAGTTTTTACGAGCAGTACTTC,CATSRTRDSFYEQYF
-,TRBD1,TRBV18,TRBJ2-7,TGTGCCAGCTCACTAGGGACAGGAGACCCCTACGAGCAGTACTTC,CASSLGTGDPYEQYF
-,-,TRBV9,TRBJ1-5,TGTGCCAGCAGCGTTGTGAGCGTCAATCAGCCCCAGCATTTT,CASSVVSVNQPQHF
-,-,TRBV19,TRBJ1-2,TGTGCCAGTAGAAGTACCGACAGACCGCTCTATGGCTACACCTTC,CASRSTDRPLYGYTF
-,-,TRBV18,TRBJ2-7,TGTGCCAGCTCCCCACCGTCCCCCGCCTACGAGCAGTACTTC,CASSPPSPAYEQYF
-,TRBD1,TRBV18,TRBJ2-1,TGTGCCAGCTCATCCCGTCCGGGACAGGGACCATACAATGAGCAGTTCTTC,CASSSRPGQGPYNEQFF
once,TRBD1,TRBV4-1,TRBJ2-3,TGCGCCAGCAGCCAAGTTGGTCGGGACAGAGCTACGCAGTATTTT,CASSQVGRDRATQYF
-,TRBD1,TRBV7-8,TRBJ2-7,TGTGCCAGCAGCTTAAATAGGGACAGGGGAACTGGGAATCGGAGTTTC,CASSLNRDRGTGNRSF
-,-,TRBV7-9,TRBJ1-1,TGTGCCAGCAGCTTAGCCCGGTCTTCCACTGAAGCTTTCTTT,CASSLARSSTEAFF
-,TRBD1,TRBV25-1,TRBJ2-7,TGTGCCAGCAGTGAACTGGACAGGGACACACACGAGCAGTACTTC,CASSELDRDTHEQYF